These 15 T cell receptor beta chains were all obtained from the same sample, sequenced in a study of beta chain features in type 1 diabetes. Every bit of the isolated RNA underwent reverse transcription, so sequencing read expressed TCRB transcripts. Profiling relied on immunoSEQ multiplex PCR, and the TCRdb table lists in-frame clones only, not all of them. The repertoire holds about 900,000 clones, with 15% to 20% as singletons. Sequencing input: naive CD4+ T cells from blood. The receptor source for this set is a young woman in good health.

The rearrangement joins TRBV5-1 to TRBJ2-2; TRBD2 agrees at 8 bases. The CDR3 has 13 amino acids. Trimming took 4 bases from V and 7 from J; bases not matched to a gene: 3. In germline, CDR1 is SGHRS, CDR2 YFSETQ. The CDR3 loop is CASSLREGGELFF. CDR3 sequence (DNA): TGCGCCAGCAGCCTACGGGAGGGCGGGGAGCTGTTTTTT.

This chain joins TRBV6-5 and TRBJ2-1; the D call may be TRBD1 or TRBD2 (5 bases each). The germline gives CDR1 MNHEY, CDR2 SVGAGI. V was trimmed by 0 bases and J by 6 bases, leaving 12 bases between them. The CDR3 sequence is 15 residues long. CDR3 nucleotide sequence: TGTGCCAGCAGTTACTCGTCTGGGGGTAGCAATGAGCAGTTCTTC. Protein product: CASSYSSGGSNEQFF.

The chain links TRBV7-2 to TRBJ2-5; TRBD1 matches 7 bases. The V gene's germline CDR1 is SGHTA and CDR2 FQGNSA. Germline trimming cut 5 bases from V and 2 bases from J; bases unmatched to any gene: 5. This CDR3 region has 14 residues. The DNA for the CDR3 is TGTGCCAGCAGCAAAAGACAGGGACAAGAGACCCAGTACTTC. This codes for CASSKRQGQETQYF.

The chain links TRBV7-9 to TRBJ2-2; 8 nucleotides align to TRBD1. Germline CDR1 and CDR2: SEHNR and FQNEAQ (reference sequence). V was pared by 5 bases and J by 2 bases, with 4 bases of the junction left unmatched. This CDR3 has 15 amino acids. Here the CDR3 DNA reads TGTGCCAGCAGCCCCGGGACAGGAAACACCGGGGAGCTGTTTTTT. Its protein product is CASSPGTGNTGELFF.

This chain connects TRBV9 to TRBJ2-5, with TRBD1 identical over 8 bases. The length of the CDR3 is 15 residues. CDR1 is SGDLS, CDR2 YYNGEE, per germline. The junction had 9 bases not matched to a gene; V was cut back by 3 bases and J by 5 bases. The CDR3 protein is CASSGRDRLSETQYF. In nucleotides, the CDR3 is TGTGCCAGCAGCGGCCGGGACAGGCTCTCCGAGACCCAGTACTTC.

The chain joins TRBV18 to TRBJ2-5; D gene uncertain. This CDR3 comprises 13 residues. V was trimmed by 1 base and J by 4 bases, leaving 7 bases between them. Looked up from germline, CDR1 is KGHSH and CDR2 is LQKENI. CDR3: CASSPLRRETQYF. CDR3 nucleotides: TGTGCCAGCTCACCACTGCGTCGAGAGACCCAGTACTTC.

CDR3 amino acids: CSARTGVNNSPLHF. As DNA, the CDR3 is TGCAGCGCTCGGACAGGGGTAAACAATTCACCCCTCCACTTT. The V and J genes are TRBV29-1 and TRBJ1-6; 9 bases map to TRBD1. The CDR3 spans 14 residues. Germline V CDR1 and CDR2: SQVTM, ANQGSEA. Trimming removed 7 bases from V and 7 bases from J; junction bases left unmatched: 8.

This rearrangement joins TRBV27 to TRBJ1-5, with 7 nucleotides matching TRBD1. Germline V CDR1 and CDR2: MNHEY, SMNVEV (reference sequence). The CDR3 extends over 15 amino acids. J gave up 3 bases and V 6 bases, and 8 bases lay outside the gene matches. This CDR3 is CASRPQTGNNQPQHF. The CDR3 nucleotides are TGTGCCAGCAGGCCCCAGACAGGGAACAATCAGCCCCAGCATTTT.

The rearrangement joins TRBV4-1 to TRBJ2-2, with a possible D match to TRBD2 (5 bases). The CDR3 has 15 residues. The V and J ends lost 3 bases and 4 bases respectively, with 12 bases between them. The germline V gene encodes CDR1 MGHRA and CDR2 YSYEKL. The CDR3 here is CASSQNSGPTGELFF. CDR3 sequence (DNA): TGCGCCAGCAGCCAGAACAGCGGACCCACCGGGGAGCTGTTTTTT.

As concerns this clone: The same CDR3 also results from other DNA sequences found in this sample. The chain employs TRBV20-1 and TRBJ2-7; unclear D gene. V was pared by 5 bases and J by 3 bases, with 8 bases between. This CDR3 comprises 11 residues. CDR1 and CDR2 (germline): DFQATT, SNEGSKA (reference sequence). In DNA, the CDR3 is TGCAGTGCTCCGTTAAGCTACGAGCAGTACTTC. Protein product: CSAPLSYEQYF.

The rearrangement uses TRBV27 and TRBJ2-7; D is uncertain. Trimming left V 10 bases short and J 1 base short, with 2 bases between. The CDR3 sequence is 9 residues long. Germline V gene data show CDR1 as MNHEY and CDR2 as SMNVEV (reference sequence). The CDR3 protein is CATSYEQYF. CDR3 sequence (DNA): TGTGCCACGTCCTACGAGCAGTACTTC.

V usage is TRBV7-2 and J usage is TRBJ2-1; D perhaps matches TRBD2 (6 bases). CDR1 and CDR2 from the germline V gene are SGHTA and FQGNSA. V gave up 3 bases and J gave up 8 bases, with 11 bases separating them. CDR3 length equals 13 residues. CDR3 sequence (DNA): TGTGCCAGCAGCTTCAAGACTAGTGATGAGCAGTTCTTC. Amino acids: CASSFKTSDEQFF. Drawing the rest from reference TRBV7-2 and TRBJ2-1, the complete variable domain is GAGVSQSPSNKVTEKGKDVELRCDPISGHTALYWYRQSLGQGLEFLIYFQGNSAPDKSGLPSDRFSAERTGGSVSTLTIQRTQQEDSAVYLCASSFKTSDEQFFGPGTRLTVL.

This clone was picked up a small number of times. This chain links TRBV4-3 with TRBJ2-3; TRBD2 agrees at 8 bases. Germline CDR1 is LGHNA and CDR2 is YSLEER. The CDR3 consists of 15 residues. Germline trimming cut 1 base from V and 3 bases from J; bases unmatched to any gene: 3. DNA of the CDR3: TGCGCCAGCAGCCAAGTTCGCGGGAGGACAGATACGCAGTATTTT. Its protein is CASSQVRGRTDTQYF.

This chain joins TRBV27 and TRBJ1-4; 7 bases agree with TRBD1. Germline CDR1 is MNHEY and CDR2 is SMNVEV (reference sequence). Trimming cost V 6 bases and J 11 bases; bases outside gene matches: 18. The CDR3 consists of 16 residues. CDR3 in amino acids: CASRPEPGTVNRKLFF. CDR3 nucleotide sequence: TGTGCCAGCAGGCCCGAACCTGGGACAGTCAACAGGAAACTGTTTTTT.

The sample holds a few counts of this clone. The chain carries TRBV14 and TRBJ2-7; perhaps TRBD1 as D (6 bases). With 2 bases removed from V and 2 bases from J, the gap between germline ends came to 16 bases. The germline CDR1 and CDR2 sequences are SGHDN and FVKESK. This CDR3 region has 16 residues. The CDR3 DNA follows: TGTGCCAGCAGCCAACGAACAGGGACGCCAACCTACGAGCAGTACTTC. Amino acid sequence: CASSQRTGTPTYEQYF.